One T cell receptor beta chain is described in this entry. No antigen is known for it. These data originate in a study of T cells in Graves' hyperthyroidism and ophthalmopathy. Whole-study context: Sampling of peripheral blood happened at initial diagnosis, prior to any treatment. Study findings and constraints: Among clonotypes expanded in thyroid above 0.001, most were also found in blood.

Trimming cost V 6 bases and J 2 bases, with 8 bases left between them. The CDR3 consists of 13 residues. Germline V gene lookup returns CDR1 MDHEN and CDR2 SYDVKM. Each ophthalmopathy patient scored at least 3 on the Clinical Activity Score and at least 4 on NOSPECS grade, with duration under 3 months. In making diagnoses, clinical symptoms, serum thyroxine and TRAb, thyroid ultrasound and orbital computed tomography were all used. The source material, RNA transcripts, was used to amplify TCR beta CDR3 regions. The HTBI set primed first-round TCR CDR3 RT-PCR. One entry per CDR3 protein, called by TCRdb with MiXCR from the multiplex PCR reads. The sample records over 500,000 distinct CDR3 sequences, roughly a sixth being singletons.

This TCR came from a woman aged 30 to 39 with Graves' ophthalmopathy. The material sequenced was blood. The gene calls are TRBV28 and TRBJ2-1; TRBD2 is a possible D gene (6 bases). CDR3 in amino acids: CASRGGTYNEQFF. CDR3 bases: TGTGCCAGCAGGGGGGGAACCTACAATGAGCAGTTCTTC.